The clone carrying this TCR beta chain appeared many times. What it binds is not known. This sample was included in a study of T cells in Graves' hyperthyroidism and ophthalmopathy. Findings and caveats of the study: Blood also carried most thyroid clonotypes expanded above 0.001.

The investigators amplified TCR beta CDR3 regions from RNA transcripts. The TCR CDR3 was amplified in a first-round RT-PCR using the HTBI primer set. In TCRdb, the multiplex PCR reads were re-called with MiXCR into one record per CDR3 protein. The sample shows a few hundred thousand distinct CDR3 sequences, 20% of them seen only once. Germline CDR1 and CDR2: ENHRY and SYGVKD. With V trimmed by 3 bases and J by 3 bases, 4 bases remained unmatched. This CDR3 is built from 15 residues. Material for sequencing was blood. The clonotype originates from a man between 18 and 35 years old with Graves' hyperthyroidism. This chain uses TRBV10-3 with TRBJ1-2, with TRBD1 matching over 10 bases. CDR3 region: CAISESGTGDYGYTF. For the CDR3, the DNA is TGTGCCATCAGTGAATCTGGGACAGGGGACTATGGCTACACCTTC.